This entry lists 32 T cell receptor beta chains sequenced from one sample in a study of cytomegalovirus exposure and HLA in healthy donors. In the PCR, 60 Vbeta and 13 Jbeta primers were used. The assay was immunoSEQ multiplex PCR, and TCRdb's table has in-frame clones only and misses some. The sample lists some 90,000 clones; around three quarters were seen once. Input material: PBMCs. The origin of the receptors is a man aged 30-40 years in good health and CMV-seropositive.

The CDR3 DNA reads as TGTGCCAGCTCACCACCGACCCGGACTAGCGGGAGGGTCGACACCGGGGAGCTGTTTTTT. Translating it yields CASSPPTRTSGRVDTGELFF. The rearrangement links TRBV18 to TRBJ2-2; 15 positions agree with TRBD2. The CDR3 totals 20 residues. CDR1 and CDR2 (germline): KGHSH, LQKENI. The V segment lost 0 bases and the J segment 3 bases; nucleotides outside the gene matches: 8.

J is TRBJ1-1 and V is TRBV7-2; TRBD1 might be the D (5 bases). V gave up 5 bases and J gave up 5 bases, with 15 bases separating them. This CDR3 region has 14 residues. The V gene's germline CDR1 is SGHTA and CDR2 FQGNSA. The CDR3 DNA is TGTGCCAGCAGCCAAAGGCAGGGCACGACTGAAGCTTTCTTT. Amino acids: CASSQRQGTTEAFF.

The V and J genes are TRBV7-2 and TRBJ2-7, with TRBD2 matching over 9 bases. Germline assignment: CDR1 SGHTA and CDR2 FQGNSA. The CDR3 has 14 amino acids. V shed 5 bases and J 1 base; nucleotides not matched to a gene: 3. The CDR3 bases are TGTGCCAGCAGCCCCGCGGGGGGGTCCTACGAGCAGTACGTC. Translation: CASSPAGGSYEQYV.

The V and J genes are TRBV10-2 and TRBJ1-2; D is perhaps TRBD1 (5 bases). The CDR3 contains 13 residues. Germline CDR1 WSHSY, CDR2 SAAADI. Trimming left V 11 bases short and J 3 bases short, with 16 bases between. The CDR3 DNA is TGCGCCTGCCGGGACTCCAGAGACTATGGCTACACCTTC. Amino acids: CACRDSRDYGYTF.

This rearrangement joins TRBV7-9 to TRBJ2-7, with TRBD1 as a possible D gene (6 bases). The CDR3 loop spans 13 amino acids. Trimming stripped 6 bases from V and 4 bases from J, with 13 bases between. Germline CDR1 is SEHNR and CDR2 is FQNEAQ (reference sequence). This CDR3 is CASSRGDIYEQYF. CDR3 in DNA: TGTGCCAGCAGTCGTGGGGACATTTACGAGCAGTACTTC. Drawing the rest from reference TRBV7-9 and TRBJ2-7, the complete variable domain is DTGVSQNPRHKITKRGQNVTFRCDPISEHNRLYWYRQTLGQGPEFLTYFQNEAQLEKSRLLSDRFSAERPKGSFSTLEIQRTEQGDSAMYLCASSRGDIYEQYFGPGTRLTVT.

This chain links TRBV5-1 with TRBJ1-1, with a possible D match to TRBD1 (6 bases). The germline CDR1 and CDR2 sequences are SGHRS and YFSETQ. The CDR3 runs 15 residues. Trimming removed 0 bases at V and 3 bases at J, with 12 bases between. The CDR3 coding sequence is TGCGCCAGCAGCTTGGCCCAACGGACAGACACTGAAGCTTTCTTT. Amino acid sequence: CASSLAQRTDTEAFF.

V gene TRBV5-1 combines with J gene TRBJ1-2; TRBD1 is a possible D gene (5 bases). Germline-derived CDR1 and CDR2 are SGHRS and YFSETQ. This CDR3 spans 14 amino acids. The V end lost 3 bases, the J end lost 2 bases, and 11 bases lay between the germline ends. Here the CDR3 DNA reads TGCGCCAGCAGCTGGGGGGGGGTAAACTATGGCTACACCTTC. Translating gives CASSWGGVNYGYTF.

The J gene is TRBJ1-5, the V gene TRBV6-1; D might be TRBD1 (6 bases). V gave up 8 bases and J gave up 4 bases, with 18 bases separating them. Germline V lookup: CDR1 MNHNS, CDR2 SASEGT. The CDR3 sequence is 15 residues long. This CDR3 reads CASVTDRGINQPQHF. The CDR3 DNA follows: TGTGCCAGCGTAACGGACAGAGGGATAAATCAGCCCCAGCATTTT.

This clone was recorded a few times. The rearrangement links TRBV11-2 to TRBJ2-1; D is unresolved. The CDR3 totals 10 residues. The V end lost 5 bases, the J end lost 13 bases, and 9 bases lay between the germline ends. Germline CDR1 reads SGHAT; CDR2 reads FQNNGV. The CDR3 nucleotides read TGTGCCAGCAGCGAGGTAGACCAGTTCTTC. This translates into CASSEVDQFF.

The chain employs TRBV27 and TRBJ2-1, with TRBD2 as a possible D gene (6 bases). Germline assignment: CDR1 MNHEY and CDR2 SMNVEV (reference sequence). The CDR3 consists of 15 residues. Trimming cost V 5 bases and J 0 bases, with 11 bases left between them. The CDR3 DNA reads TGTGCCAGCAGTCCCCGGGACTCCTCCTACAATGAGCAGTTCTTC. Amino acid sequence: CASSPRDSSYNEQFF.

This chain links TRBV29-1 with TRBJ2-3; D remains unclear. Germline lookup yields CDR1 SQVTM and CDR2 ANQGSEA. CDR3 length equals 13 residues. DNA for the CDR3: TGCAGTTATCACGGGTCTAGCACAGATACGCAGTATTTT. It translates to CSYHGSSTDTQYF.

CDR3 in amino acids: CASSPRTGASNTEAFF. CDR3 in DNA: TGCGCCAGCAGCCCTCGGACAGGGGCATCGAACACTGAAGCTTTCTTT. This chain joins TRBV5-1 and TRBJ1-1, with 9 bases lining up with TRBD1. The V gene's germline CDR1 is SGHRS and CDR2 YFSETQ. V dropped 4 bases and J dropped 1; count of bases not matched to a gene: 8. CDR3 length equals 16 residues.

The chain has TRBV6-5 and TRBJ1-2; perhaps TRBD1 as D (5 bases). The CDR3 is made up of 16 amino acids. Per the germline V gene, CDR1 is MNHEY and CDR2 is SVGAGI. With 0 bases removed from V and 0 bases from J, the gap between germline ends came to 11 bases. CDR3 DNA sequence: TGTGCCAGCAGTTACTCGGACAAGGTACCTAACTATGGCTACACCTTC. Protein product: CASSYSDKVPNYGYTF.

The DNA for the CDR3 is TGCGCCAGCAGCTTGAGTCCGGGGTCTAGCAATCAGCCCCAGCATTTT. Translation: CASSLSPGSSNQPQHF. This sequence joins TRBV5-1 and TRBJ1-5; D gene uncertain. Germline CDR1 SGHRS, CDR2 YFSETQ. Trimming left V 1 base short and J 0 bases short, with 11 bases between. The CDR3 consists of 16 residues. Drawing the rest from reference TRBV5-1 and TRBJ1-5, the complete variable domain is KAGVTQTPRYLIKTRGQQVTLSCSPISGHRSVSWYQQTPGQGLQFLFEYFSETQRNKGNFPGRFSGRQFSNSRSEMNVSTLELGDSALYLCASSLSPGSSNQPQHFGDGTRLSIL.

This clone was seen once. The V gene is TRBV5-1, the J gene TRBJ2-2; 7 bases agree with TRBD1. Trimming at V came to 1 base and at J to 1 base, leaving 4 bases not matched to a gene. Germline CDR1 and CDR2: SGHRS and YFSETQ. The CDR3 contains 16 residues. The CDR3 DNA sequence: TGCGCCAGCAGCTTGAGACAGGGTGGGAACACCGGGGAGCTGTTTTTT. This encodes CASSLRQGGNTGELFF. The full variable domain, completed using reference TRBV5-1 and TRBJ2-2, is KAGVTQTPRYLIKTRGQQVTLSCSPISGHRSVSWYQQTPGQGLQFLFEYFSETQRNKGNFPGRFSGRQFSNSRSEMNVSTLELGDSALYLCASSLRQGGNTGELFFGEGSRLTVL.

This sequence joins TRBV6-1 and TRBJ1-3, with D tentatively TRBD1 (5 bases). The CDR3 is made up of 14 amino acids. Germline lookup yields CDR1 MNHNS and CDR2 SASEGT. Trimming took 2 bases from V and 5 from J, leaving 10 bases between them. The CDR3 DNA reads TGTGCCAGCAGTGAATGGAGGGGCAGAAACACCATATATTTT. Protein: CASSEWRGRNTIYF.

The V and J genes are TRBV6-5 and TRBJ1-5; D is possibly TRBD1 (6 bases). The CDR3 is made up of 14 amino acids. Looked up from germline, CDR1 is MNHEY and CDR2 is SVGAGI. Trimming shortened V by 8 bases and J by 4 bases, and 15 bases separated the two germline ends. Here the CDR3 DNA reads TGTGCCAGCCATGGGGGGGGGCGGAATCAGCCCCAGCATTTT. It codes for CASHGGGRNQPQHF.

V is TRBV5-4 and J is TRBJ1-2, with 8 bases fitting TRBD1. The CDR3 consists of 15 residues. With V trimmed by 2 bases and J by 4 bases, 7 bases remained unmatched. Germline CDR1 SGHNT, CDR2 YYREEE (reference sequence). CDR3 in DNA: TGTGCCAGCAGCTTCCAACAGGGGGAAGGCTATGGCTACACCTTC. Its translation is CASSFQQGEGYGYTF.

This clone was found many times. V usage is TRBV12-5 and J usage is TRBJ1-3; the D gene is possibly TRBD1 (5 bases). The CDR3 sequence is 13 residues long. Germline V gene sequence: CDR1 LGHNT, CDR2 FRNRAP. V lost 7 bases, J lost 1 base, and 8 bases lay in between. The CDR3 nucleotides read TGTGCTAGTGTCGGGGGTTCTGGAAACACCATATATTTT. Its translation: CASVGGSGNTIYF. The full variable domain, its missing parts supplied by reference TRBV12-5 and TRBJ1-3, is DARVTQTPRHKVTEMGQEVTMRCQPILGHNTVFWYRQTMMQGLELLAYFRNRAPLDDSGMPKDRFSAEMPDATLATLKIQPSEPRDSAVYFCASVGGSGNTIYFGEGSWLTVV.

V is TRBV5-6 and J is TRBJ2-1; D possibly corresponds to TRBD1 (5 bases). Trimming removed 3 bases from V and 0 bases from J, with 13 bases in between. The CDR3 spans 16 residues. Germline V gene data show CDR1 as SGHDT and CDR2 as YYEEEE. CDR3 in amino acids: CASSSSTGSSYNEQFF. Here the CDR3 DNA reads TGTGCCAGCAGCTCCTCTACAGGTAGCTCCTACAATGAGCAGTTCTTC.

This sequence joins TRBV15 and TRBJ1-5; unclear D gene. Germline V gene sequence: CDR1 LNHNV, CDR2 YYDKDF (reference sequence). The CDR3 runs to 17 residues. V was clipped by 1 base and J by 3 bases, with 16 bases between them. CDR3 sequence: CATSRVTKSPLNQPQHF. CDR3 DNA sequence: TGTGCCACCAGCAGAGTAACTAAGAGTCCGCTCAATCAGCCCCAGCATTTT.

This clone turned up a few times. The rearrangement uses TRBV9 and TRBJ1-2; D remains unclear. Germline V gene sequence: CDR1 SGDLS, CDR2 YYNGEE. The V end was cut by 2 bases, the J end by 4 bases, with 6 bases between. The CDR3 sequence is 12 residues long. The CDR3 DNA reads as TGTGCCAGCAGCGTTTCCGGCTATGGCTACACCTTC. It specifies CASSVSGYGYTF.

This sequence joins TRBV19 and TRBJ1-1, with TRBD1 identical over 7 bases. Germline V CDR1 and CDR2: LNHDA, SQIVND (reference sequence). V shed 6 bases and J 4 bases; nucleotides not matched to a gene: 8. The CDR3 extends over 14 amino acids. The CDR3 sequence is CASRPPGTATEAFF. CDR3 coding DNA: TGTGCCAGTAGGCCCCCGGGGACAGCCACTGAAGCTTTCTTT.

CDR3 DNA sequence: TGTGCCAGCATTCCCCCCAAGGGGCGCAGAGAGCCCCAGCATTTT. Its translation is CASIPPKGRREPQHF. V and J are TRBV28 and TRBJ1-5; weak D call: TRBD1 (5 bases). Deletions cut 7 bases from V and 8 bases from J, with 21 bases between. CDR1 and CDR2 (germline): MDHEN, SYDVKM. CDR3 length: 15 residues.

This chain uses TRBV21-1 with TRBJ1-4; TRBD1 was called by the table and not checked on the DNA. TRBV21-1 is a listed pseudogene. The CDR3 sequence is 11 residues long. CDR3 bases: TGTGCGGGGGCGTTTAATGAAAAACTGTTTTTT. It encodes CAGAFNEKLFF.

This clone was detected only a few times. This chain joins TRBV5-1 and TRBJ2-7, with D hard to call. V lost 5 bases to trimming and J lost 0 bases, with 9 bases between them. Germline values: CDR1 SGHRS, CDR2 YFSETQ. This CDR3 region has 13 residues. CDR3 in amino acids: CASRSVSSYEQYF. The CDR3 DNA sequence: TGCGCCAGCAGGTCGGTCTCCTCCTACGAGCAGTACTTC.

The CDR3 DNA is TGTGCCAGCAGCTTAGTAGCTGGAAACACTGAAGCTTTCTTT. This codes for CASSLVAGNTEAFF. V and J are TRBV7-2 and TRBJ1-1; D ambiguous. V was pared by 1 base and J by 2 bases, with 8 bases between. The CDR3 consists of 14 residues. Germline CDR1 SGHTA, CDR2 FQGNSA.

The V call is TRBV7-8, the J call TRBJ1-6, with 8 nucleotides matching TRBD1. V lost 3 bases, J lost 8 bases, and 0 bases stayed unmatched. Germline V lookup: CDR1 SGHVS, CDR2 FQNEAQ. The CDR3 has 13 residues. This CDR3 is CASSLDRDSPLHF. CDR3 DNA sequence: TGTGCCAGCAGCTTGGACAGGGATTCACCCCTCCACTTT.

This chain joins TRBV7-2 and TRBJ2-3, with 7 bases that match TRBD2. With 2 bases clipped from V and 9 bases from J, the junction kept 2 bases outside the gene matches. Germline V gene data show CDR1 as SGHTA and CDR2 as FQGNSA. CDR3 size: 12 residues. The chain's CDR3 is CASSLSGDTQYF. The CDR3 region has the DNA TGTGCCAGCAGCTTAAGCGGGGACACGCAGTATTTT.

In DNA, the CDR3 is TGTGCCAGCAGCGGACATATGAACACTGAAGCTTTCTTT. Translating gives CASSGHMNTEAFF. The chain uses TRBV27 and TRBJ1-1; D may be TRBD1 (5 bases). Germline V gene lookup returns CDR1 MNHEY and CDR2 SMNVEV (reference sequence). The length of the CDR3 is 13 residues. V was pared by 6 bases and J by 0 bases, with 8 bases between.

The chain has TRBV29-1 and TRBJ1-2; D may be TRBD1 (6 bases). Germline V gene sequence: CDR1 SQVTM, CDR2 ANQGSEA. This CDR3 spans 12 amino acids. V dropped 5 bases and J dropped 3 bases, with 10 bases sitting between them. The CDR3 DNA reads as TGCAGCGTTCCACAGGGAGACTATGGCTACACCTTC. This translates into CSVPQGDYGYTF.

This clone appeared a single time. The chain carries TRBV10-3 and TRBJ2-5; D perhaps matches TRBD1 (6 bases). V was clipped by 6 bases and J by 0 bases, with 8 bases between them. This CDR3 contains 13 residues. Germline CDR1 is ENHRY and CDR2 is SYGVKD. The CDR3 nucleotides read TGTGCCATCAGAGACAGGTACCAAGAGACCCAGTACTTC. Translated: CAIRDRYQETQYF.